This passage covers 8 T cell receptor beta chains from one sample sequenced in a study of shared clonotypes between healthy human individuals. Assay used: immunoSEQ multiplex PCR; TCRdb lists only in-frame clones, some missing. The table lists about 2.2 million clones, roughly 93% of them singletons, with about 1.7% in the top ten. CD45RO-negative, CCR7-selected cells formed the naive CD8 fraction, which excluded terminally differentiated effector memory CD45RA+ cells. The sample was naive CD8+ T cells from PBMCs. Receptors were obtained from a young man in good health. Some clones in this sample may be carry-over from other donors' samples.

This clone has only one observation. The chain links TRBV5-1 to TRBJ2-7; the D gene is possibly TRBD2 (6 bases). The CDR3 contains 13 residues. CDR1 is SGHRS and CDR2 is YFSETQ in the germline V gene. Trimming took off 3 bases at V and 3 bases at J, with 10 bases between the two ends. The CDR3 nucleotides are TGCGCCAGCAGCTGGGAGGACATCTACGAGCAGTACTTC. Its protein product is CASSWEDIYEQYF. Drawing the rest from reference TRBV5-1 and TRBJ2-7, the complete variable domain is KAGVTQTPRYLIKTRGQQVTLSCSPISGHRSVSWYQQTPGQGLQFLFEYFSETQRNKGNFPGRFSGRQFSNSRSEMNVSTLELGDSALYLCASSWEDIYEQYFGPGTRLTVT.

CDR3 sequence reads: CASSLGTEGSGNTIYF. CDR3 DNA sequence: TGTGCCAGCAGCTTAGGGACCGAAGGCTCTGGAAACACCATATATTTT. The chain combines TRBV5-8 with TRBJ1-3; perhaps TRBD1 as D (5 bases). V was clipped by 2 bases and J by 0 bases, with 12 bases between them. This CDR3 region has 16 residues. The germline V gene encodes CDR1 SGHTS and CDR2 YDEGEE.

The count of this clone is one. This chain joins TRBV29-1 and TRBJ2-7; D is undetermined. The CDR3 consists of 13 residues. Germline V gene data show CDR1 as SQVTM and CDR2 as ANQGSEA. V was pared by 1 base and J by 2 bases, with 9 bases between. The CDR3 nucleotides are TGCAGCGTTGAAGGCCCACGCCCCTACGAGCAGTACTTC. Translating it yields CSVEGPRPYEQYF.

The V gene is TRBV7-9, the J gene TRBJ2-1; 7 bases fit TRBD2. V gave up 1 base and J gave up 9 bases; unmatched junction bases: 9. This CDR3 contains 15 residues. Germline V gene sequence: CDR1 SEHNR, CDR2 FQNEAQ (reference sequence). The chain's CDR3 is CASSLGGGPKGEQFF. CDR3 nucleotide sequence: TGTGCCAGCAGCTTAGGGGGAGGGCCAAAGGGTGAGCAGTTCTTC.

The chain uses TRBV7-9 and TRBJ2-7; D is undetermined. CDR3 size: 14 residues. The V gene lost 5 bases and the J gene lost 4 bases, with 15 bases spanning the gap. Germline assignment: CDR1 SEHNR and CDR2 FQNEAQ (reference sequence). The CDR3 coding sequence is TGTGCCAGCAGCGATGGGGTAAACGATTACGAGCAGTACTTC. As protein: CASSDGVNDYEQYF.

The V gene is TRBV7-9, the J gene TRBJ2-1, with TRBD1 matching 10 bases. Trimming took 6 bases from V and 7 from J; bases not matched to a gene: 9. This CDR3 is 15 amino acids long. The germline V gene has CDR1 SEHNR and CDR2 FQNEAQ (reference sequence). CDR3 loop: CASRSGTGVDNEQFF. CDR3 nucleotide sequence: TGTGCCAGCAGGTCAGGGACAGGGGTTGATAATGAGCAGTTCTTC.

This chain links TRBV4-1 with TRBJ1-1, with TRBD1 identical over 10 bases. CDR1 is MGHRA, CDR2 YSYEKL, per germline. J gave up 5 bases and V 9 bases, and 21 bases lay outside the gene matches. The CDR3 is 18 residues long. CDR3: CASSLRGRTGGSFTEAFF. The CDR3 bases are TGCGCCAGTTCTCTCCGGGGCCGGACAGGGGGGTCGTTTACTGAAGCTTTCTTT.

J is TRBJ2-7 and V is TRBV6-1; D may correspond to TRBD1 or TRBD2 (5 bases each). With 10 bases removed from V and 0 bases from J, the gap between germline ends came to 13 bases. Per the germline V gene, CDR1 is MNHNS and CDR2 is SASEGT. The CDR3 runs to 13 residues. CDR3 sequence (DNA): TGTGCCACCATCGGGGCAGCCTCCTACGAGCAGTACTTC. Translating gives CATIGAASYEQYF.